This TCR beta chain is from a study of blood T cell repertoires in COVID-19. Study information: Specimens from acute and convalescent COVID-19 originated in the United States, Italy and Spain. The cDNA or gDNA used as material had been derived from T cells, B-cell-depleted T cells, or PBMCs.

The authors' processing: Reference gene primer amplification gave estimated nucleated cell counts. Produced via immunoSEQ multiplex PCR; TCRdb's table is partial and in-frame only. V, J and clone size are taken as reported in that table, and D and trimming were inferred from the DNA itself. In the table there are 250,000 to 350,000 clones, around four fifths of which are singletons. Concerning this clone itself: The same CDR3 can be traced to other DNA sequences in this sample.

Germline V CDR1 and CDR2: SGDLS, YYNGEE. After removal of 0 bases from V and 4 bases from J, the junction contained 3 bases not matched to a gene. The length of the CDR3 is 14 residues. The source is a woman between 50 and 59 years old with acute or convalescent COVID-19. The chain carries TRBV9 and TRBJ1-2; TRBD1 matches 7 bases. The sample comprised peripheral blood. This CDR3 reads CASSVGTGGYGYTF. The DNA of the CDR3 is TGTGCCAGCAGCGTAGGGACAGGAGGCTATGGCTACACCTTC.